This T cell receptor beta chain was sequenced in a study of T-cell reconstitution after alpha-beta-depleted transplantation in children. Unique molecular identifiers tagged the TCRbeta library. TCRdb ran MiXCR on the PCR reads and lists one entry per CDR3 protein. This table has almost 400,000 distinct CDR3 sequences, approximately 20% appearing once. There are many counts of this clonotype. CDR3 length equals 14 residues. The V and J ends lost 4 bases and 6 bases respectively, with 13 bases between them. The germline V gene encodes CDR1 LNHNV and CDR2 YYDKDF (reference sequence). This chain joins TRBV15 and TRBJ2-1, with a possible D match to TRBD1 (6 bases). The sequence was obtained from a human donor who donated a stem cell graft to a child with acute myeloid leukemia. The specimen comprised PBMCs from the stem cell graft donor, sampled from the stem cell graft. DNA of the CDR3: TGTGCCACCAGCAACCCAGGGACATCCAATGAGCAGTTCTTC. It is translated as CATSNPGTSNEQFF.